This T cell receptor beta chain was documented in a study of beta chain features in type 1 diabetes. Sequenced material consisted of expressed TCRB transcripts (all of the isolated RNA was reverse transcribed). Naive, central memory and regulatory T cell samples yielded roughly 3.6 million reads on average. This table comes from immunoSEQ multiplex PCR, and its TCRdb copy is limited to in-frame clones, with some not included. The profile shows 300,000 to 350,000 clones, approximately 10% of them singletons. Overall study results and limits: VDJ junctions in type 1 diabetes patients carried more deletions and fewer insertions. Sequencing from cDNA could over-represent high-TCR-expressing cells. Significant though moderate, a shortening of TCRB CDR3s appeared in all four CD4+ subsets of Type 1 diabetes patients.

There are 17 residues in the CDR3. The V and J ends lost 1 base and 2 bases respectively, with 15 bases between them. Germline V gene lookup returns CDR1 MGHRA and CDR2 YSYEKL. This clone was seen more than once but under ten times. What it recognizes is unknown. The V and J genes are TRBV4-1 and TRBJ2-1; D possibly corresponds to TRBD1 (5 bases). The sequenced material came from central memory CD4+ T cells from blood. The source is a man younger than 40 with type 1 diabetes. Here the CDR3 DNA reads TGCGCCAGCAGCCAAGGGCTTGGCAGGGCAACCTACAATGAGCAGTTCTTC. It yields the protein CASSQGLGRATYNEQFF.